These T cell receptor beta chains were read from a single sample in a study of shared clonotypes between healthy human individuals. Sequenced by immunoSEQ multiplex PCR; TCRdb stores in-frame clones only, minus some. The sample includes 550,000 to 750,000 clones, 90% to 95% of them seen just once. Sequenced sample: naive CD8+ T cells sorted from blood. Receptors originate from a man aged 25 to 40 in good health. Each CDR3 is given with its conserved first and last residue. D genes are given only for firm matches. Size is stated for part of the rows, as once, few or many counts, or as a class when the clone is expanded.

V gene,J gene,clone size,D gene,CDR3 protein,CDR3 DNA
TRBV7-9,TRBJ2-1,once,TRBD1,CASNVDRGNYNEQFF,TGTGCCAGCAACGTAGACAGGGGAAACTACAATGAGCAGTTCTTC
TRBV29-1,TRBJ2-7,.,.,CSVAGSNRDAYEQYF,TGCAGCGTCGCCGGCTCCAACAGGGACGCCTACGAGCAGTACTTC
TRBV7-6,TRBJ1-1,.,.,CASSQGDRIDTEAFF,TGTGCCAGCAGTCAGGGAGACAGGATTGACACTGAAGCTTTCTTT
TRBV23-1,TRBJ1-1,.,.,CASSQASVRTEGTEAFF,TGCGCCAGCAGTCAAGCGAGTGTTAGGACCGAGGGCACTGAAGCTTTCTTT
TRBV7-6,TRBJ2-7,few,.,CASSLGSPYEQYF,TGTGCCAGCAGCTTGGGGTCCCCCTACGAGCAGTACTTC
TRBV5-4,TRBJ2-5,.,.,CATLKAHEETQYF,TGTGCCACCCTAAAAGCTCACGAAGAGACCCAGTACTTC
TRBV6-1,TRBJ1-1,.,.,CASRWGQPNTEAFF,TGTGCCAGCAGGTGGGGGCAGCCGAACACTGAAGCTTTCTTT
TRBV11-2,TRBJ2-7,once,TRBD1,CASGQGTYEQYF,TGTGCCAGCGGACAGGGGACGTACGAGCAGTACTTC
TRBV7-2,TRBJ2-7,once,.,CASSLALGLGSYEQYF,TGTGCCAGCAGCTTAGCGCTCGGGTTGGGGTCCTACGAGCAGTACTTC
TRBV7-2,TRBJ2-1,.,TRBD2,CASSSWTSVDEQFF,TGTGCCAGCAGCTCGTGGACTAGCGTGGATGAGCAGTTCTTC
TRBV29-1,TRBJ1-2,.,TRBD1,CSVLRGGGGYTF,TGCAGCGTCCTCAGGGGGGGCGGTGGCTACACCTTC
TRBV28,TRBJ2-5,.,.,CASSSGVKTISEETQYF,TGTGCCAGCAGTTCAGGAGTAAAGACTATCTCTGAAGAGACCCAGTACTTC
TRBV11-2,TRBJ2-1,.,.,CASSFNGRVWYNEQFF,TGTGCCAGCAGCTTTAACGGGAGAGTGTGGTACAATGAGCAGTTCTTC
TRBV7-9,TRBJ1-1,.,.,CASSPEGGHTEAFF,TGTGCCAGCAGCCCGGAGGGGGGCCACACTGAAGCTTTCTTT
TRBV28,TRBJ1-2,.,TRBD1,CASSLGQGADGYTF,TGTGCCAGCAGTTTAGGGCAGGGGGCCGACGGCTACACCTTC
TRBV9,TRBJ1-1,.,.,CASSLGRPEAFF,TGTGCCAGCAGCCTTGGGAGACCTGAAGCTTTCTTT
TRBV30,TRBJ2-2,.,.,CAWSPNGAGELFF,TGTGCCTGGAGCCCCAATGGCGCCGGGGAGCTGTTTTTT
TRBV29-1,TRBJ2-1,.,.,CSVEGTIYNEQFF,TGCAGCGTTGAGGGGACCATTTACAATGAGCAGTTCTTC
TRBV15,TRBJ2-1,.,.,CATSPSHYNEQFF,TGTGCCACCAGCCCTAGCCACTACAATGAGCAGTTCTTC
TRBV19,TRBJ1-1,.,TRBD1,CASGQGNTEAFF,TGTGCCAGCGGACAGGGGAACACTGAAGCTTTCTTT
TRBV7-2,TRBJ2-1,.,.,CASSSGGRYNEQFF,TGTGCCAGCAGCTCAGGCGGACGATACAATGAGCAGTTCTTC
TRBV7-9,TRBJ2-2,.,.,CASSRGTVNTGELFF,TGTGCCAGCAGCCGCGGGACCGTGAACACCGGGGAGCTGTTTTTT
TRBV7-9,TRBJ2-7,.,.,CANSDSLGHNPHEQYF,TGTGCCAACAGCGACTCCTTGGGGCACAACCCCCACGAGCAGTACTTC
TRBV2,TRBJ2-1,.,TRBD2,CASSVRLAGDNEQFF,TGTGCCAGCAGTGTGCGGCTAGCGGGAGACAATGAGCAGTTCTTC
TRBV2,TRBJ2-1,.,.,CASSEALRGLRSSYNEQFF,TGTGCCAGCAGTGAAGCGCTAAGGGGTCTACGAAGCTCCTACAATGAGCAGTTCTTC
TRBV5-1,TRBJ1-5,.,.,CASSIDTTLSNQPQHF,TGCGCCAGCAGCATCGACACGACCCTTAGCAATCAGCCCCAGCATTTT
TRBV7-2,TRBJ2-3,.,.,CASSLVEDTQYF,TGTGCCAGCAGCTTAGTGGAGGACACGCAGTATTTT
TRBV7-9,TRBJ1-1,.,TRBD1,CASSQGQGNTEAFF,TGTGCCAGCAGCCAAGGACAGGGGAACACTGAAGCTTTCTTT
TRBV15,TRBJ1-4,.,TRBD1,CATSPPVRGGWYEKLFF,TGTGCCACCAGTCCACCTGTCAGGGGGGGCTGGTATGAAAAACTGTTTTTT
TRBV10-2,TRBJ2-1,.,.,CASRKTDYNEQFF,TGCGCCAGCAGAAAGACAGACTACAATGAGCAGTTCTTC
TRBV9,TRBJ2-1,.,.,CASSPRGLTNEQFF,TGTGCCAGCAGCCCCCGAGGACTAACCAATGAGCAGTTCTTC
TRBV27,TRBJ1-1,.,.,CASSWRGNTEAFF,TGTGCCAGCAGTTGGAGGGGGAACACTGAAGCTTTCTTT
TRBV7-9,TRBJ2-7,.,TRBD1,CASSFRDSLPYEQYF,TGTGCCAGCAGCTTCCGGGACAGTTTACCCTACGAGCAGTACTTC
TRBV14,TRBJ2-7,.,.,CASSQVVRLVGVSSYEQYF,TGTGCCAGCAGCCAAGTTGTCAGGCTAGTTGGCGTAAGCTCCTACGAGCAGTACTTC
TRBV29-1,TRBJ2-5,.,.,CSVEYQGGEETQYF,TGCAGCGTTGAATATCAGGGCGGAGAAGAGACCCAGTACTTC
TRBV15,TRBJ2-1,once,.,CATSREGSGEQFF,TGTGCCACCAGCAGAGAAGGTAGCGGTGAGCAGTTCTTC
TRBV2,TRBJ2-7,.,.,CASSGPLYEQYF,TGTGCCAGCTCAGGGCCACTCTACGAGCAGTACTTC
TRBV27,TRBJ2-3,.,.,CATLTATDTQYF,TGTGCCACCCTGACCGCCACAGATACGCAGTATTTT
TRBV9,TRBJ2-7,once,TRBD2,CASSPRSSGLADYEQYF,TGTGCCAGCAGCCCAAGGTCCTCGGGACTAGCGGACTACGAGCAGTACTTC
TRBV12-5,TRBJ2-1,.,.,CASGLEGHLPYNEQFF,TGTGCTAGTGGTTTGGAGGGACACCTACCCTACAATGAGCAGTTCTTC
TRBV29-1,TRBJ2-7,.,.,CSVVALHSYEQYF,TGCAGCGTTGTTGCTCTCCACTCCTACGAGCAGTACTTC
TRBV27,TRBJ2-1,.,.,CASSLRGNEQFF,TGTGCCAGCAGTTTACGAGGGAATGAGCAGTTCTTC
TRBV7-9,TRBJ2-1,.,TRBD2,CASSARRVGGTYNEQFF,TGTGCCAGCAGCGCTAGGCGGGTGGGAGGGACCTACAATGAGCAGTTCTTC
TRBV21-1,TRBJ2-1,.,.,CASSPNRTGQYNEQFF,TGTGCCAGCAGCCCCAACCGGACAGGGCAGTACAATGAGCAGTTCTTC